This entry concerns a single T cell receptor beta chain. Germline V gene sequence: CDR1 MNHEY, CDR2 SVGEGT. This CDR3 region has 20 residues. J was trimmed by 1 base and V by 0 bases; bases with no gene match: 17. Original processing methods: Counts of nucleated cells, estimated from reference gene primer amplification, were obtained. This table comes from immunoSEQ multiplex PCR, and its TCRdb copy is limited to in-frame clones, with some not included. V and J calls plus clone size are reproduced from that table; the DNA served to infer D and trimming. The table lists some 270,000 clones, 70% to 90% of them singletons. Participants were aged about 18 to 100 years from around 24 US areas. Categorization into cohorts depended on clinical history that participants reported. These data belong to a study of blood T cell repertoires in COVID-19.

The J gene is TRBJ1-1, the V gene TRBV6-2 or TRBV6-3; 7 nucleotides align to TRBD1. The specimen was PBMCs or T cells enriched from blood (not recorded which). This clonotype originated in a woman younger than 45 with acute COVID-19. The CDR3 sequence is CASSYSGILKGAVENTEAFF. DNA of the CDR3: TGTGCCAGCAGTTACTCCGGGATTCTGAAGGGGGCTGTAGAGAACACTGAAGCTTTCTTT.